This TCR beta chain was identified during a study of T cell changes during pregnancy in multiple sclerosis. After removal of 4 bases from V and 2 bases from J, the junction contained 6 bases not matched to a gene. Per the germline V gene, CDR1 is MNHNY and CDR2 is SVGAGI (reference sequence). The CDR3 is made up of 15 amino acids. TCRdb's table, derived via immunoSEQ multiplex PCR, lists solely in-frame clones and lacks some. Of almost 40,000 clones in the sample, around nine tenths were seen once. This rearrangement joins TRBV6-6 to TRBJ2-5; 8 positions match TRBD2. This receptor was obtained from a female donor in good health, enrolled as a control in a pregnancy study. The input for sequencing was CD4+ T cells from peripheral blood mononuclear cells, taken in the second trimester of pregnancy. In DNA form, the CDR3 reads TGTGCCAGCAGTTTTAGCGGGGTAGAACAAGAGACCCAGTACTTC. Translated: CASSFSGVEQETQYF.